This T cell receptor beta chain was documented in a study of blood T cell repertoires in COVID-19. In the study overall: Samples representing acute and convalescent COVID-19 were sourced from the United States, Italy and Spain. Sources were T cells, B-cell-depleted T cells, or PBMCs; the material itself was cDNA or gDNA.

CDR3 length equals 14 residues. Germline V gene lookup returns CDR1 SGHDT and CDR2 YYEEEE. V lost 0 bases and J lost 4, with 10 bases in between. As handled by the study authors: The assay estimated nucleated cells by amplifying reference gene primers. Measured with immunoSEQ multiplex PCR; TCRdb has only the in-frame clones, and not every one. The V and J calls and clone size were taken over from that table, and D and trimming were inferred from the DNA. Here the sample spans around 88,000 clones, approximately 90% being singletons. The sequenced sample was peripheral blood. This TCR came from a woman aged 80 or older with acute or convalescent COVID-19. The chain uses TRBV5-6 and TRBJ1-1; D is possibly TRBD1 (5 bases). The CDR3: CASSLVGGITEAFF. As DNA, the CDR3 is TGTGCCAGCAGCTTGGTCGGGGGTATCACTGAAGCTTTCTTT. Full variable domain (remainder filled in from reference TRBV5-6 and TRBJ1-1): DAGVTQSPTHLIKTRGQQVTLRCSPKSGHDTVSWYQQALGQGPQFIFQYYEEEERQRGNFPDRFSGHQFPNYSSELNVNALLLGDSALYLCASSLVGGITEAFFGQGTRLTVV.